This TCR beta chain was captured in a study of blood T cell repertoires in COVID-19. Turning to the study itself: Samples of COVID-19 (acute and convalescent) were obtained from the United States, Italy and Spain. The analysed material was cDNA or gDNA that came from T cells, B-cell-depleted T cells, or PBMCs.

Clones were sequenced by immunoSEQ multiplex PCR, and TCRdb holds only the in-frame ones, with some missing. Of more than 300,000 clones listed, 80% to 90% are singletons. Germline values: CDR1 SGHDN, CDR2 FVKESK. V was trimmed by 4 bases and J by 6 bases, leaving 9 bases between them. This CDR3 is built from 12 residues. The specimen was peripheral blood. V and J are TRBV14 and TRBJ1-1; D gene uncertain. The clonotype originates from a man aged 18 to 29 who had recovered from COVID-19. For the CDR3, the DNA is TGTGCCAGCAGCCCGCGACTCGCTGAAGCTTTCTTT. Translating it yields CASSPRLAEAFF.